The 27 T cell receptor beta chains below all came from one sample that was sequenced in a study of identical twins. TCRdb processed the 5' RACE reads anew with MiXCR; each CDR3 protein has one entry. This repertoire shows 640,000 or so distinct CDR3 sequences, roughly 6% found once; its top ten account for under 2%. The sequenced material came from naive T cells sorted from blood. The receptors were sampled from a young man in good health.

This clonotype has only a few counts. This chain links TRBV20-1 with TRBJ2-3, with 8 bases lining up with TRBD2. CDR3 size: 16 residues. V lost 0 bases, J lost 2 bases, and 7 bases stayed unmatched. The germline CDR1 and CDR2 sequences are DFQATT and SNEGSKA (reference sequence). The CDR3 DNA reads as TGCAGTGCTAGAGATCTGGAGACTAGCGTCACAGATACGCAGTATTTT. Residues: CSARDLETSVTDTQYF.

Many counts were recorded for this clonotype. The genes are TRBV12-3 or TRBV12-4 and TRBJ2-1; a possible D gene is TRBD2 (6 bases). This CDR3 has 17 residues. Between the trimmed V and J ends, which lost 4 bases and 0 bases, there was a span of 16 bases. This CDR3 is CASSSPPTGVSYNEQFF. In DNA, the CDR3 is TGTGCCAGCAGTTCCCCCCCGACGGGGGTCTCCTACAATGAGCAGTTCTTC.

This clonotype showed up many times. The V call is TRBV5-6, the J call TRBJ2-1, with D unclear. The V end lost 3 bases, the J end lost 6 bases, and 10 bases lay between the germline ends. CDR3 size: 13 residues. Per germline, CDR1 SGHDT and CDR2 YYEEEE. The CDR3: CASSSGPVNEQFF. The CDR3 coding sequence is TGTGCCAGCAGCTCCGGTCCCGTCAATGAGCAGTTCTTC. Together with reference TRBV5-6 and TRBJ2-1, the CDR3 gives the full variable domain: DAGVTQSPTHLIKTRGQQVTLRCSPKSGHDTVSWYQQALGQGPQFIFQYYEEEERQRGNFPDRFSGHQFPNYSSELNVNALLLGDSALYLCASSSGPVNEQFFGPGTRLTVL.

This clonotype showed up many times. The CDR3 reads CSAGTGNQPQHF. DNA of the CDR3: TGCAGTGCCGGGACGGGAAATCAGCCCCAGCATTTT. The chain recombines TRBV20-1 with TRBJ1-5, with D perhaps matching TRBD1 (5 bases). V was clipped by 6 bases and J by 4 bases, with 10 bases between them. The CDR3 is made up of 12 amino acids. The germline V gene has CDR1 DFQATT and CDR2 SNEGSKA (reference sequence).

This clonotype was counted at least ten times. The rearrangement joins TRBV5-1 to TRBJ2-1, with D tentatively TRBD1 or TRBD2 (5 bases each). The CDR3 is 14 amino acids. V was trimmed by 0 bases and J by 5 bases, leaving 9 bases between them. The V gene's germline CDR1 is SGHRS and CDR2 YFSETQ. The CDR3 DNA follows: TGCGCCAGCAGCTTGGGGGACCCCAACAATGAGCAGTTCTTC. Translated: CASSLGDPNNEQFF.

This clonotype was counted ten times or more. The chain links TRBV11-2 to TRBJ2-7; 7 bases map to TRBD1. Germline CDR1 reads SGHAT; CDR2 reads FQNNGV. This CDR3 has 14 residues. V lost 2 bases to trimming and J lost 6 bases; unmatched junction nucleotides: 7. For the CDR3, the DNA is TGTGCCAGCAGCTTACGACAGGGAGAGTGCGAGCAGTACGTC. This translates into CASSLRQGECEQYV.

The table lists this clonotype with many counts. CDR3 in amino acids: CASSDWGTPLHF. The CDR3 nucleotides read TGTGCCAGCAGTGATTGGGGGACACCCCTCCACTTT. The chain combines TRBV25-1 with TRBJ1-6, with a weak D call TRBD1 (5 bases). Per the germline V gene, CDR1 is MGHDK and CDR2 is SYGVNS. V was pared by 3 bases and J by 11 bases, with 8 bases between. The CDR3 has 12 amino acids.

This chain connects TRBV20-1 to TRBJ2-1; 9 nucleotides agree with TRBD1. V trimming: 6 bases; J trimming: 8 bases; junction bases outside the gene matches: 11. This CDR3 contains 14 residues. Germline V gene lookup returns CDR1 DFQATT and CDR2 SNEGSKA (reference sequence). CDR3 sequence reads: CSASDRGVVDEQFF. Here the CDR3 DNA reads TGCAGTGCAAGCGACAGGGGGGTTGTTGATGAGCAGTTCTTC.

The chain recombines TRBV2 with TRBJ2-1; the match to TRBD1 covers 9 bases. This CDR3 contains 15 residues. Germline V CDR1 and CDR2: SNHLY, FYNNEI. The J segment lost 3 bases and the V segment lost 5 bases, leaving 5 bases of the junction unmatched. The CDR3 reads CASSQDRGNYNEQFF. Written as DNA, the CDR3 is TGTGCCAGCAGTCAGGACAGGGGCAACTACAATGAGCAGTTCTTC.

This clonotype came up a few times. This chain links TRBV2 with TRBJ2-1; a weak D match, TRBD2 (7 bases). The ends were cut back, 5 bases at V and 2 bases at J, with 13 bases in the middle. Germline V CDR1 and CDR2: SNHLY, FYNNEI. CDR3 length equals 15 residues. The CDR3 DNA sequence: TGTGCCAGCAGTAAGGGGGGGGCTGCCTACAATGAGCAGTTCTTC. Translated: CASSKGGAAYNEQFF.

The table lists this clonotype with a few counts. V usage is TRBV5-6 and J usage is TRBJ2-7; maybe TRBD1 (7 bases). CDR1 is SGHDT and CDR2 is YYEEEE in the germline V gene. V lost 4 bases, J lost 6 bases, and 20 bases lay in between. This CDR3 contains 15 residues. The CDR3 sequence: CASSPGDRILAEQYF. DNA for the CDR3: TGTGCCAGCAGCCCGGGGGACAGAATTTTGGCCGAGCAGTACTTC.

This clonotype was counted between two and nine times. The CDR3 is CASSDRGQTNTEAFF. In DNA, the CDR3 is TGTGCCAGCAGCGACCGGGGACAGACCAACACTGAAGCTTTCTTT. The chain is built from TRBV5-5 and TRBJ1-1, with 7 bases that match TRBD1. Per the germline V gene, CDR1 is SGHKS and CDR2 is YYEKEE (reference sequence). With V trimmed by 4 bases and J by 2 bases, 8 bases remained unmatched. This CDR3 is 15 amino acids long.

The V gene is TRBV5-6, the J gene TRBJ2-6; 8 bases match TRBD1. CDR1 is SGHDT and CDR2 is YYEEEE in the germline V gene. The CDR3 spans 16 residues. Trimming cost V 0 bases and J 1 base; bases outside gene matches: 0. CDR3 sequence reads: CASSLGDRSGANVLTF. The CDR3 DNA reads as TGTGCCAGCAGCTTGGGGGACAGGTCTGGGGCCAACGTCCTGACTTTC. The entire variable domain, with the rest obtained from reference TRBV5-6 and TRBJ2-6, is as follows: DAGVTQSPTHLIKTRGQQVTLRCSPKSGHDTVSWYQQALGQGPQFIFQYYEEEERQRGNFPDRFSGHQFPNYSSELNVNALLLGDSALYLCASSLGDRSGANVLTFGAGSRLTVL.

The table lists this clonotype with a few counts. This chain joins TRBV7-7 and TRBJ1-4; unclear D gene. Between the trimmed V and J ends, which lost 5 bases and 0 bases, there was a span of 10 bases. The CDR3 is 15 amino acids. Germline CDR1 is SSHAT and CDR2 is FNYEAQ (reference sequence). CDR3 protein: CASSQSTATNEKLFF. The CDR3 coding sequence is TGTGCCAGCAGCCAGTCGACGGCAACTAATGAAAAACTGTTTTTT.

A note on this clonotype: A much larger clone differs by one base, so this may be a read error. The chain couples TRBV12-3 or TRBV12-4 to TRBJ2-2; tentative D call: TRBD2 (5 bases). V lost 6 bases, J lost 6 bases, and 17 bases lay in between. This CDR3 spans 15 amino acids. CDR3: CASSQSGRRAGELFF. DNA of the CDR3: TGTGCCAGCAGCCAAAGCGGACGGCGCGCCGGGGAGCTGTTTTTT.

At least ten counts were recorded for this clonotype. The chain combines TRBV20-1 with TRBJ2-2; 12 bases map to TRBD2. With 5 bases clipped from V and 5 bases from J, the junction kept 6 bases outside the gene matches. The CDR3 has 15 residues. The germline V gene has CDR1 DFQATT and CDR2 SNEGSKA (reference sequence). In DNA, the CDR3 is TGCAGTGCTCGCCCTAGCGGGAGGGGGACCGGGGAGCTGTTTTTT. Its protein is CSARPSGRGTGELFF.

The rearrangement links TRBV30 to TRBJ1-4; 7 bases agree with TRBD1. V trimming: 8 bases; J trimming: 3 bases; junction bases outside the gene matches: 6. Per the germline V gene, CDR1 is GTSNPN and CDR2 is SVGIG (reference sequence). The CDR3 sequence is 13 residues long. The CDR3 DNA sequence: TGTGCCAGCCGGGACAGTCCTAATGAAAAACTGTTTTTT. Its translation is CASRDSPNEKLFF.

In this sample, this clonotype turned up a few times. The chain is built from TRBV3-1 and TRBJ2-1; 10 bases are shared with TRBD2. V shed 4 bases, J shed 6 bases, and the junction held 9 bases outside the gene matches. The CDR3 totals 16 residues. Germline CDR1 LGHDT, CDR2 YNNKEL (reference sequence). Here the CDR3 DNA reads TGTGCCAGCAGCCTGATGAGCGGGAGGGTAGGCAATGAGCAGTTCTTC. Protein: CASSLMSGRVGNEQFF.

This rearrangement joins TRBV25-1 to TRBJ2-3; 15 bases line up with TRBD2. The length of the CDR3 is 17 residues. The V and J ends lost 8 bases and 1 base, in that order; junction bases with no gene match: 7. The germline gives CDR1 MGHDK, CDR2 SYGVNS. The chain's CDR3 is CASARTSGRGGTDTQYF. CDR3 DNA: TGTGCCAGCGCCCGGACTAGCGGGAGGGGGGGCACAGATACGCAGTATTTT.

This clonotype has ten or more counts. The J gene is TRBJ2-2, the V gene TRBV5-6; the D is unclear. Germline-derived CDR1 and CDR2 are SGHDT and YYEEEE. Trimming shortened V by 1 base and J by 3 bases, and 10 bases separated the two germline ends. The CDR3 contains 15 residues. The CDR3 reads CASSLSGDYTGELFF. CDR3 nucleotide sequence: TGTGCCAGCAGCTTGTCTGGAGATTACACCGGGGAGCTGTTTTTT.

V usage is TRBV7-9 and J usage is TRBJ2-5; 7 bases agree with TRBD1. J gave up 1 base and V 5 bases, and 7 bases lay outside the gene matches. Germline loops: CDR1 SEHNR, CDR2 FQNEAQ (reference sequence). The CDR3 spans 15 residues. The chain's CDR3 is CASSATGVSQETQYF. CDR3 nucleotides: TGTGCCAGCAGCGCAACAGGGGTTTCCCAAGAGACCCAGTACTTC.

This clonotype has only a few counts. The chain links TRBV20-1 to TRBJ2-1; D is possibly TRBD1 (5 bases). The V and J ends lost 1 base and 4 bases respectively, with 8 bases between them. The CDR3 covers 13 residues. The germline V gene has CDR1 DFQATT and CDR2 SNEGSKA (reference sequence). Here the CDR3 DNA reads TGCAGTGCTAGAGTAGGGGTTTACAATGAGCAGTTCTTC. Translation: CSARVGVYNEQFF.

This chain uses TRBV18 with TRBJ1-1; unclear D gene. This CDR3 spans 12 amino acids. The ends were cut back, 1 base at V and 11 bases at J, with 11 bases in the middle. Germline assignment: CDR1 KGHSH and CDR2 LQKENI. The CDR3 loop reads CASSPQRGAAFF. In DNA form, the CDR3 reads TGTGCCAGCTCACCACAGCGGGGTGCCGCTTTCTTT.

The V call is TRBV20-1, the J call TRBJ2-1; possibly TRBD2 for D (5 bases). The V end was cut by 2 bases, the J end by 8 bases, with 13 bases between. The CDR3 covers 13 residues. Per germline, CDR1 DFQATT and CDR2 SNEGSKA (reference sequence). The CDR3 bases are TGCAGTGCTAGACCAGTCGCTAGCCATGAGCAGTTCTTC. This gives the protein CSARPVASHEQFF.

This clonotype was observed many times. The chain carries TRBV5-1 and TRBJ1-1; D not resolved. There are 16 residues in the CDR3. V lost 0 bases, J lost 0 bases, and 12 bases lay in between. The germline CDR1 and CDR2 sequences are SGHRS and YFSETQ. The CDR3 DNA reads TGCGCCAGCAGCTTGGGCCTAAGAACGATGAACACTGAAGCTTTCTTT. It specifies CASSLGLRTMNTEAFF.

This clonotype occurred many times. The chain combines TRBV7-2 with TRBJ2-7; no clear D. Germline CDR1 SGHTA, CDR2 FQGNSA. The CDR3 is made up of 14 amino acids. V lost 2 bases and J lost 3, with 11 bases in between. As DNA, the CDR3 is TGTGCCAGCAGCTTAAGCCACAGTGACTACGAGCAGTACTTC. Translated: CASSLSHSDYEQYF.

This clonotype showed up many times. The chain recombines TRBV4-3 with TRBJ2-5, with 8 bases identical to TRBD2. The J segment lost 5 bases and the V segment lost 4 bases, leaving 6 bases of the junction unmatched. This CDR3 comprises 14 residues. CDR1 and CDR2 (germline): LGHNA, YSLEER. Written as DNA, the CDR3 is TGCGCCAGCAGCCCCGGACTAGCAGTGGAGACCCAGTACTTC. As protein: CASSPGLAVETQYF.